This T cell receptor (beta chain) came from a study of T cells after yellow fever vaccination (dated by TCRdb to about 2019). About the full investigation: The SMART-Seq v4 Ultra Low Input RNA kit was used to prepare libraries from fractions with low cell numbers. Two healthy male donors, one aged 18 to 29 and one aged 30 to 40 years, were included in the cohort. Bulk PBMC replicates and cell subsets were isolated from blood drawn at multiple timepoints before and after both primary and secondary immunization. To follow T-cell clones before and after primary and booster YFV17D yellow fever vaccination, bulk TCR alpha and beta repertoires were sequenced over time.

The treatment or condition label here, explained by the study, means: live attenuated yellow fever vaccine strain. At every blood-draw timepoint, two biological replicates of bulk PBMCs were collected. PBMCs were isolated from peripheral blood using a standard Ficoll-Paque protocol. RNA was extracted with TriZol from bulk PBMCs, CD4 and CD8 fractions, and dextramer-positive and dextramer-negative fractions. TCR cDNA was made using 5'RACE template switching, a step that added a universal primer site and unique molecular identifiers. Priming of cDNA synthesis was performed from both the TCR alpha and TCR beta constant segments. Library amplification involved two PCR steps, and the second step added sample barcodes and sequencing adapters. Sequencing of libraries was done on Illumina HiSeq 2500 (2x100 bp) or NovaSeq (2x150 bp). The original pipeline was this. MIGEC handled demultiplexing of reads and collapsing into UMI consensus sequences, while MiXCR performed V(D)J alignment. Clonotypes responding to the vaccine were identified with edgeR on replicate PBMC samples, with the criteria of FDR below 0.01 and a log2 fold change above 5 up to day 15. Each bulk clonotype received a CD4 or CD8 identity based on whether the sequenced CD4 or CD8 repertoire contained that clonotype at higher abundance. The raw public data were reprocessed by TCRdb itself: fastp quality trimming at Q25, MiXCR clonotype calling, in-frame beta chains only. CDR3 protein sequences are deduplicated, and each keeps its most common genes and DNA. TCRdb, not the authors, supplied the V and J calls. This sample lists fewer than 650,000 distinct CDR3 sequences; 21% were detected once. The ten top clones hold 15% to 20% of the sample.

Findings and caveats that apply to the study as a whole: Computational filtering was needed because FACS-sorted repertoires could contain abundant contaminating clonotypes from the bulk population. After the booster, most of the clones that had expanded following primary vaccination were detected again (roughly 97% of CD4 and around 90% of CD8), which suggests that memory was broadly maintained. Only a couple of donors were included in the study, so the extent to which the findings can be generalized is limited. A small fraction of clonotypes showed up in both the CD4 and CD8 compartments, probably as a result of convergent recombination. Compared with the primary T-cell response, the secondary T-cell response was faster but weaker, reaching its peak on day 5 rather than on day 15.

This clonotype was counted a few times. The specificity of this receptor is unknown. No per-base quality is available; no much larger clone lies one base away. The receptor comes from a man younger than 35 who received the YFV17D yellow fever vaccine. The input for sequencing was PBMCs, taken about 21 days after the first yellow fever vaccination.

The nucleotides are TGTGCCAGCACAAGAGGGGGATATGAACGTGATGAGCAGTTCTTC. Its protein is CASTRGGYERDEQFF. The sequence is built from TRBV7-8 and TRBJ2-1; TRBD1 could be the D gene, as 6 bases match. CDR1 is given as SGHVS and CDR2 as FQNEAQ, both from the germline V gene. Cut back by 7 bases and 8 bases, the V and J ends lie 21 bases apart. The CDR3 goes from the cysteine to the phenylalanine over 15 residues. The CDR3 DNA has 45 bases and is translated from base 1.